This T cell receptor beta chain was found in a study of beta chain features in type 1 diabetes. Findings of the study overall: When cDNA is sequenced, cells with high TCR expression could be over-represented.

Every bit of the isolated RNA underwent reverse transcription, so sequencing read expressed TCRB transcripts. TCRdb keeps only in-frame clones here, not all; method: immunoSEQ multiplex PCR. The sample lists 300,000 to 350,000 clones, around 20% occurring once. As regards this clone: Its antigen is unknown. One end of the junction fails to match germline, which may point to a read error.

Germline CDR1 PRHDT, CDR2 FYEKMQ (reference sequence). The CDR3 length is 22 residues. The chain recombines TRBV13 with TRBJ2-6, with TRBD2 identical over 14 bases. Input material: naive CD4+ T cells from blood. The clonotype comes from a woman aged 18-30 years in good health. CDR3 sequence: CASSLGLAGVDRPLSEANVLTF. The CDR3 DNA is TGTGCCAGCAGCCTGGGACTAGCGGGAGTTGACCGCCCCCTCTCTGAGGCCAACGTCCTGACTTTC. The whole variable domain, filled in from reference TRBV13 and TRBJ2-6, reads AAGVIQSPRHLIKEKRETATLKCYPIPRHDTVYWYQQGPGQDPQFLISFYEKMQSDKGSIPDRFSAQQFSDYHSELNMSSLELGDSALYFCASSLGLAGVDRPLSEANVLTFGAGSRLTVL.